This T cell receptor beta chain originates from a study of beta chain features in type 1 diabetes. V lost 2 bases and J 4 bases, leaving 12 bases between the germline ends. From germline, CDR1 is SGHAT and CDR2 FQNNGV. The CDR3 runs to 15 residues. Study-level findings and limits: Moderate but significant shortening of TCRB CDR3s was recorded in all four CD4+ subsets from Type 1 diabetes patients.

TCRB transcripts that were expressed got sequenced, as all of the isolated RNA had been reverse transcribed. Profiled with immunoSEQ multiplex PCR; TCRdb holds only in-frame clones, not every one. The sample has about 710,000 clones; about an eighth are singletons. A word on this clone: No antigen is known for it.

What was sequenced was naive CD4+ T cells from blood. This receptor was obtained from a man between 18 and 29 years old with type 1 diabetes. The rearrangement links TRBV11-2 to TRBJ2-1, with D possibly being TRBD2 (6 bases). In nucleotides, the CDR3 is TGTGCCAGCAGCTTAAGGAGGGTTTCTTACAATGAGCAGTTCTTC. This sequence encodes CASSLRRVSYNEQFF.